Following are 24 T cell receptor beta chains from one sample sequenced in a study of cytomegalovirus exposure and HLA in healthy donors. PCR amplification relied on 60 Vbeta primers (plus 13 Jbeta primers). Sequencing was performed with immunoSEQ multiplex PCR; in TCRdb, only in-frame clones are kept and a portion is missing. This table has some 90,000 clones, 65% to 85% appearing once. The sample comprised PBMCs. Receptors were obtained from a man in his fifties or sixties in good health and CMV-seronegative.

The rearrangement links TRBV5-1 to TRBJ1-6; D uncertain. Trimming took off 6 bases at V and 9 bases at J, with 13 bases between the two ends. Germline assignment: CDR1 SGHRS and CDR2 YFSETQ. The CDR3 contains 13 residues. The CDR3 is CASKKEEGSPLHF. The CDR3 DNA sequence: TGCGCCAGCAAAAAGGAGGAGGGTTCACCCCTCCACTTT.

This clone turned up a few times. The chain has TRBV4-3 and TRBJ2-7; D may be TRBD1 (6 bases). The CDR3 is 14 amino acids. Trimming cost V 8 bases and J 3 bases, with 17 bases left between them. Germline CDR1 is LGHNA and CDR2 is YSLEER. The DNA of the CDR3 is TGCGCCAGCGCAGCCGGGAAACAGGGCTACGAGCAGTACTTC. Encoded protein: CASAAGKQGYEQYF.

The chain links TRBV27 to TRBJ2-7, with TRBD1 matching over 9 bases. Per germline, CDR1 MNHEY and CDR2 SMNVEV (reference sequence). With V trimmed by 5 bases and J by 5 bases, 10 bases remained unmatched. This CDR3 contains 15 residues. CDR3 nucleotide sequence: TGTGCCAGCAGTCCCGAATCGGGACAGGGAAACGAGCAGTACTTC. This translates into CASSPESGQGNEQYF.

The chain recombines TRBV6-6 with TRBJ1-2, with D hard to call. This CDR3 region has 14 residues. Trimming took off 0 bases at V and 3 bases at J, with 8 bases between the two ends. Germline V gives CDR1 MNHNY, CDR2 SVGAGI (reference sequence). The CDR3 DNA sequence: TGTGCCAGCAGTTACTCGTCCGACTACTATGGCTACACCTTC. Its protein is CASSYSSDYYGYTF.

The chain couples TRBV2 to TRBJ2-2; D is perhaps TRBD1 (5 bases). CDR3 size: 14 residues. Per the germline V gene, CDR1 is SNHLY and CDR2 is FYNNEI. V was trimmed by 5 bases and J by 0 bases, leaving 7 bases between them. The CDR3 loop reads CASSRQTNTGELFF. CDR3 DNA sequence: TGTGCCAGCAGTCGACAGACGAACACCGGGGAGCTGTTTTTT.

The chain couples TRBV7-3 to TRBJ2-3; TRBD2 is a possible D gene (5 bases). Looked up from germline, CDR1 is SGHTA and CDR2 is FQGTGA. V was cut by 2 bases and J by 1 base, with 10 bases left in between. The CDR3 has 15 amino acids. The CDR3 spells CASSLVGSGTDTQYF. CDR3 in DNA: TGTGCCAGCAGCTTAGTCGGTAGCGGCACAGATACGCAGTATTTT.

The gene calls are TRBV30 and TRBJ2-7; D perhaps matches TRBD2 (5 bases). Germline values: CDR1 GTSNPN, CDR2 SVGIG (reference sequence). The CDR3 has 14 residues. Between the trimmed V and J ends, which lost 3 bases and 2 bases, there was a span of 14 bases. In DNA form, the CDR3 reads TGTGCCTGGAGCCGAGGGTTTGGGCCCTACGAGCAGTACTTC. Translated, it gives CAWSRGFGPYEQYF.

This clone was seen a few times. The chain employs TRBV2 and TRBJ2-7; 9 bases are shared with TRBD2. The CDR3 consists of 16 residues. The J segment lost 6 bases and the V segment lost 3 bases, leaving 12 bases of the junction unmatched. Per the germline V gene, CDR1 is SNHLY and CDR2 is FYNNEI. The CDR3 DNA reads TGTGCCAGCAGTGATCCCCGGTCTAGCGGGAATCTCGAGCAGTACTTC. Protein product: CASSDPRSSGNLEQYF.

This chain links TRBV18 with TRBJ1-1; the D is unclear. Looked up from germline, CDR1 is KGHSH and CDR2 is LQKENI. The length of the CDR3 is 16 residues. V dropped 0 bases and J dropped 1 base, with 12 bases sitting between them. CDR3 nucleotides: TGTGCCAGCTCACCACCGGGAGTGTTCAAGAACACTGAAGCTTTCTTT. It codes for CASSPPGVFKNTEAFF.

This chain uses TRBV7-2 with TRBJ1-2; TRBD1 is a possible D gene (5 bases). This CDR3 contains 17 residues. V shed 1 base and J shed 6 bases, with 21 bases lying between them. Germline V gene sequence: CDR1 SGHTA, CDR2 FQGNSA. CDR3 sequence reads: CASSLDPAGTQGDGYTF. Here the CDR3 DNA reads TGTGCCAGCAGCTTAGACCCCGCCGGGACTCAGGGAGATGGCTACACCTTC.

The chain recombines TRBV5-1 with TRBJ1-2, with TRBD1 matching 8 bases. Germline CDR1 is SGHRS and CDR2 is YFSETQ. This CDR3 has 14 amino acids. The ends lost 4 bases at V and 5 bases at J; junction bases unmatched: 7. The CDR3 region is CASSGQGSGYGYTF. CDR3 DNA: TGCGCCAGCAGCGGACAGGGTTCAGGGTATGGCTACACCTTC.

This clone appeared once. V and J are TRBV19 and TRBJ1-4; D uncertain. The CDR3 extends over 13 amino acids. Looked up from germline, CDR1 is LNHDA and CDR2 is SQIVND (reference sequence). The V and J ends lost 8 bases and 8 bases respectively, with 15 bases between them. CDR3 protein: CASATEAGEKLFF. CDR3 DNA: TGTGCCAGTGCAACTGAGGCTGGGGAAAAACTGTTTTTT. The variable domain in full, with the rest retrieved from reference TRBV19 and TRBJ1-4, is DGGITQSPKYLFRKEGQNVTLSCEQNLNHDAMYWYRQDPGQGLRLIYYSQIVNDFQKGDIAEGYSVSREKKESFPLTVTSAQKNPTAFYLCASATEAGEKLFFGSGTQLSVL.

The chain couples TRBV5-1 to TRBJ1-1; a weak D match, TRBD1 (5 bases). CDR3 length equals 15 residues. Germline V CDR1 and CDR2: SGHRS, YFSETQ. The V end lost 6 bases, the J end lost 1 base, and 16 bases lay between the germline ends. This CDR3 is CASTHPSGGNTEAFF. The CDR3, as DNA: TGCGCCAGCACTCATCCCTCGGGGGGGAACACTGAAGCTTTCTTT.

About this clone itself: One end of the junction does not line up with germline, which may come from a read error. The V gene is TRBV7-9, the J gene TRBJ2-5, with TRBD1 matching over 8 bases. CDR3 length: 18 amino acids. Germline CDR1 reads SEHNR; CDR2 reads FQNEAQ (reference sequence). Here the CDR3 reads CSSSLGGQGLPGQETQYF. In DNA form, the CDR3 reads TGTTCCAGCAGCTTAGGAGGACAGGGCCTGCCCGGACAAGAGACCCAGTACTTC.

The chain has TRBV5-1 and TRBJ1-1, with a tentative D call TRBD1 (5 bases). Germline CDR1 SGHRS, CDR2 YFSETQ. CDR3 length: 15 residues. Trimming left V 4 bases short and J 2 bases short, with 15 bases between. CDR3 protein: CASSRERQPNTEAFF. The CDR3 nucleotides read TGCGCCAGCAGCCGAGAACGACAGCCAAACACTGAAGCTTTCTTT.

This clone was recorded once. This chain links TRBV5-6 with TRBJ2-7, with 10 nucleotides matching TRBD1. Germline CDR1 SGHDT, CDR2 YYEEEE. This CDR3 region has 18 residues. V was clipped by 5 bases and J by 2 bases; unmatched bases: 16. In DNA, the CDR3 is TGTGCCAGCAGAAAAGGGGGTTCGGGACAGGGGCTAGCCTACGAGCAGTACTTC. Protein sequence: CASRKGGSGQGLAYEQYF.

This chain uses TRBV9 with TRBJ2-7; the D gene is possibly TRBD2 (6 bases). Trimming removed 0 bases from V and 2 bases from J, with 15 bases in between. The CDR3 is 16 residues long. Germline V gene sequence: CDR1 SGDLS, CDR2 YYNGEE. The CDR3 spells CASSVEPGGATYEQYF. In DNA, the CDR3 is TGTGCCAGCAGCGTAGAACCCGGAGGGGCCACCTACGAGCAGTACTTC.

The CDR3 loop is CASSLAYQETQYF. In nucleotides, the CDR3 is TGTGCCAGCAGCTTAGCGTATCAAGAGACCCAGTACTTC. The J gene is TRBJ2-5, the V gene TRBV7-2; D not certain. The V gene lost 0 bases and the J gene lost 2 bases, with 4 bases spanning the gap. Germline V gene lookup returns CDR1 SGHTA and CDR2 FQGNSA. CDR3 length: 13 amino acids.

The chain carries TRBV19 and TRBJ1-4; D ambiguous. V was pared by 5 bases and J by 5 bases, with 6 bases between. The germline V gene has CDR1 LNHDA and CDR2 SQIVND (reference sequence). The CDR3 has 12 residues. This CDR3 is CASSPRNEKLFF. The CDR3, as DNA: TGTGCCAGTAGTCCGCGAAATGAAAAACTGTTTTTT.

The V gene is TRBV7-6, the J gene TRBJ2-3; TRBD2 aligns across 13 bases. V lost 5 bases and J lost 6; bases outside the gene matches: 5. Looked up from germline, CDR1 is SGHVS and CDR2 is FNYEAQ. The CDR3 runs to 15 residues. This CDR3 is CASSLLAGGRDTQYF. The CDR3 DNA sequence: TGTGCCAGCAGCCTACTAGCGGGAGGGCGGGATACGCAGTATTTT.

This clone was recorded a few times. V gene TRBV11-3 combines with J gene TRBJ2-7; TRBD2 matches 10 bases. Losses at the gene ends were 4 bases for V and 0 bases for J; bases not matched to a gene: 15. The CDR3 covers 19 residues. The germline V gene encodes CDR1 SGHNT and CDR2 YENEEA. CDR3 protein: CASSSPRSSGSYLSYEQYF. The CDR3 bases are TGTGCCAGCAGCTCCCCCCGGTCTAGCGGGAGCTACCTCTCCTACGAGCAGTACTTC.

This clone occurred a few times. This chain connects TRBV6-1 to TRBJ2-7, with 10 nucleotides matching TRBD1. This CDR3 region has 14 residues. Looked up from germline, CDR1 is MNHNS and CDR2 is SASEGT. Trimming cost V 6 bases and J 5 bases; bases outside gene matches: 7. CDR3 protein: CASSGDRGGNEQYF. As DNA, the CDR3 is TGTGCCAGCAGCGGGGACAGGGGAGGGAACGAGCAGTACTTC.

The J gene is TRBJ2-5, the V gene TRBV18; TRBD1 matches 12 bases. Per germline, CDR1 KGHSH and CDR2 LQKENI. The J segment lost 5 bases and the V segment lost 6 bases, leaving 7 bases of the junction unmatched. This CDR3 region has 15 residues. CDR3 sequence reads: CASSSGTGGAETQYF. The CDR3 coding sequence is TGTGCCAGCTCGTCCGGGACAGGGGGCGCTGAGACCCAGTACTTC.

The chain joins TRBV7-9 to TRBJ2-3; D is undetermined. The CDR3 totals 13 residues. Trimming took 6 bases from V and 6 from J, leaving 13 bases between them. Germline CDR1 reads SEHNR; CDR2 reads FQNEAQ (reference sequence). This CDR3 reads CASSLPPVDTQYF. DNA of the CDR3: TGTGCCAGCAGTCTCCCCCCGGTGGATACGCAGTATTTT.